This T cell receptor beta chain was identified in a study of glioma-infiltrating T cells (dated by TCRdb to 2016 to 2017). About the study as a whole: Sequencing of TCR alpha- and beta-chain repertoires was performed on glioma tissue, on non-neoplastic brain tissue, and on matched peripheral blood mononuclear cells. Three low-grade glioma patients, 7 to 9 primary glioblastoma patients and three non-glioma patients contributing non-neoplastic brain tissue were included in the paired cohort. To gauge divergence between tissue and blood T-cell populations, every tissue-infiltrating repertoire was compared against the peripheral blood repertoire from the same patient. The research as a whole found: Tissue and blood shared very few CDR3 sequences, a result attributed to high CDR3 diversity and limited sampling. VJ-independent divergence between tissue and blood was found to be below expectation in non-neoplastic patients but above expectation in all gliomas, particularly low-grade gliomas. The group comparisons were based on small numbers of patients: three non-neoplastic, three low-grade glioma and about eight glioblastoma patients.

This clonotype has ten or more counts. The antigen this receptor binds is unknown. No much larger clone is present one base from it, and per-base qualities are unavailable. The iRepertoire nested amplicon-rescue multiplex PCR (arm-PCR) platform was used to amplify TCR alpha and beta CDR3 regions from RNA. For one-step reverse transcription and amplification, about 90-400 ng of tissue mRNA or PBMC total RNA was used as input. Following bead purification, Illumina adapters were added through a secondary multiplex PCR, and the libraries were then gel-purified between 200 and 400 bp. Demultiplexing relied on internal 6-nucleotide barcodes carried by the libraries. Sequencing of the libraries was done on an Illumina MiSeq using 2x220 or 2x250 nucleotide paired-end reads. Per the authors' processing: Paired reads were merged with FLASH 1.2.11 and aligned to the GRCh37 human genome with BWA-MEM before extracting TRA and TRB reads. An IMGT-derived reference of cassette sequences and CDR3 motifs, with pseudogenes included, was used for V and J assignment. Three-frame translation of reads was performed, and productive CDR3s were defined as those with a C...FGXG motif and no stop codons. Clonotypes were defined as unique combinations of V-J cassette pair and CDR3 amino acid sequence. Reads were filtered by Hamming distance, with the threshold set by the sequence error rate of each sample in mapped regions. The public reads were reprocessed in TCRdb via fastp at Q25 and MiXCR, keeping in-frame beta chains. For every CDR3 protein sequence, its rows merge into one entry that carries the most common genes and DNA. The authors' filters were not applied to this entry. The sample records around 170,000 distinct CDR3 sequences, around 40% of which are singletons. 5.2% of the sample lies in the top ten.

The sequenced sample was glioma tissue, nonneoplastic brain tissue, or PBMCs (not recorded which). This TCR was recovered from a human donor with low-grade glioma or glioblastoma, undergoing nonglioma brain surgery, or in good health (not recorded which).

The DNA sequence is as follows: TGTGCCAGCAACCAGCGGTCGGGGCATGGCTACACCTTC. Its coded protein is CASNQRSGHGYTF. Here the chain combines TRBV6-2 or TRBV6-3 and TRBJ1-2, with a weak D call of TRBD1 (5 bases match). CDR1 and CDR2 are drawn from the germline V gene: MNHEY, SVGEGT. Measured from the cysteine to the phenylalanine, the CDR3 is 13 residues long. Of all the DNA, just the CDR3 is kept, 39 bases in frame from base 1. V is cut by 7 bases and J by 6 bases, and the space between the germline ends is 15 bases.